What follows describes a single T cell receptor (beta chain). The sample is drawn from a study of blood T cell repertoires in COVID-19. For the study at large: Sources were T cells, B-cell-depleted T cells, or PBMCs; the material itself was cDNA or gDNA.

V shed 3 bases and J shed 0 bases, with 10 bases lying between them. The CDR3 totals 15 residues. Germline loops: CDR1 MGHRA, CDR2 YSYEKL. Sequenced by immunoSEQ multiplex PCR; TCRdb stores in-frame clones only, minus some. The repertoire holds some 520,000 clones, with 80% to 90% as singletons. Sequenced material: peripheral blood. This chain links TRBV4-1 with TRBJ2-3, with D possibly being TRBD1 (5 bases). The receptor was derived from a young man with COVID-19, enrolled during active disease. CDR3 nucleotides: TGCGCCAGCAGCCAGACAGCTGGAAGCACAGATACGCAGTATTTT. Its protein is CASSQTAGSTDTQYF.